The entry that follows covers one T cell receptor beta chain sequence. The antigen remains undetermined. Looked up from germline, CDR1 is SGHRS and CDR2 is YFSETQ. Trimming cost V 4 bases and J 11 bases, with 18 bases left between them. This CDR3 is 13 amino acids long. This sample stems from a study of post-analysis software for immune sequencing data. Overall study context: Recorded subtypes: relapsing-remitting, secondary progressive, progressive-relapsing; some patients unannotated.

Study-wide results and caveats: Several TRBV segments were more frequent in patients than controls; TRBV5-6, TRBV5-1 and TRBV20-1 belonged to this group. Among multiple sclerosis patients, normalized Chao1 diversity was significantly below that of controls. Same-batch samples co-clustered strongly by F measure.

Unique molecular identifiers tagged the TCR beta cDNA libraries. Each sample of roughly 0.95 to 10 million input T cells yielded roughly 0.5 million cDNA molecules, so each molecule approximated one T cell. One entry per CDR3 protein results from TCRdb running MiXCR on the PCR reads. The sample includes 750,000 to 950,000 distinct CDR3 sequences, 35% to 55% of them seen just once. Sequencing was done on a sample of blood. The sequence derives from a girl aged 10 to 17 with multiple sclerosis. The chain links TRBV5-1 to TRBJ2-5, with D unclear. CDR3 DNA: TGCGCCAGCAGCGCGGACGGGTTGAATGAGCAGTACTTC. Protein sequence: CASSADGLNEQYF.